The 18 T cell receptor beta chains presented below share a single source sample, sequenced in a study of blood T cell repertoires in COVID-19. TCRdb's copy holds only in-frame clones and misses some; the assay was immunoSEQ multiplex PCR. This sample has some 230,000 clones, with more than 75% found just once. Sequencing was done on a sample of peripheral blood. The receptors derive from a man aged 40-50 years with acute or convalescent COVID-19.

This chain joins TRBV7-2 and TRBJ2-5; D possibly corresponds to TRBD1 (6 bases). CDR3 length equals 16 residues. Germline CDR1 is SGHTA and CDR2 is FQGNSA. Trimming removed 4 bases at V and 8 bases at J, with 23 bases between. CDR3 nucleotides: TGTGCCAGCAGCTCCAAACACTCAGGGGTATGGAGAACCCAGTACTTC. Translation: CASSSKHSGVWRTQYF.

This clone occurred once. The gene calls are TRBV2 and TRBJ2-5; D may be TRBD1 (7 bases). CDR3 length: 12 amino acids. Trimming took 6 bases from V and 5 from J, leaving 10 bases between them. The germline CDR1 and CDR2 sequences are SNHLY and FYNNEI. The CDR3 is CASRPGGETQYF. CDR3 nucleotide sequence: TGTGCCAGCAGACCAGGGGGGGAGACCCAGTACTTC.

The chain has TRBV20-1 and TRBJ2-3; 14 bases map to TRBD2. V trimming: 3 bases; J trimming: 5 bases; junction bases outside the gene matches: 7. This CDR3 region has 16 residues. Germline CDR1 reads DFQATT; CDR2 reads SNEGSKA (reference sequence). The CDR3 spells CSASPGLAGGGDTQYF. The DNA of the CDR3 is TGCAGTGCTAGTCCCGGACTAGCGGGGGGTGGAGATACGCAGTATTTT.

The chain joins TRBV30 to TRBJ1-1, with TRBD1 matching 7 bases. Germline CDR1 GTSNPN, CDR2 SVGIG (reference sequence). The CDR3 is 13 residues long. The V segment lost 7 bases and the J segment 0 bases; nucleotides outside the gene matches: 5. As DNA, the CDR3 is TGTGCCTTCGCGACAGGGTTGAACACTGAAGCTTTCTTT. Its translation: CAFATGLNTEAFF.

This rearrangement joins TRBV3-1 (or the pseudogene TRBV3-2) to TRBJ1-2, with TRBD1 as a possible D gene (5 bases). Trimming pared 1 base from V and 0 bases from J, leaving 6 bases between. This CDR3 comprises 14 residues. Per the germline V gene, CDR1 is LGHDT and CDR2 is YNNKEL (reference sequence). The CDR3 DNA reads TGTGCCAGCAGCCAAGGACAGTCTAACTATGGCTACACCTTC. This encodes CASSQGQSNYGYTF.

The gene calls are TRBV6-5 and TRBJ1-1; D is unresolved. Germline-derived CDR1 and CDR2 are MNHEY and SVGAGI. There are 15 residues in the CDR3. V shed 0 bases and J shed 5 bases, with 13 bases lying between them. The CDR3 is CASSYSGPPVTEAFF. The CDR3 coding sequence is TGTGCCAGCAGTTACTCGGGCCCCCCAGTGACTGAAGCTTTCTTT.

The CDR3 protein is CASREPTADTQYF. CDR3 sequence (DNA): TGCGCCAGCCGAGAGCCGACAGCAGATACGCAGTATTTT. The rearrangement links TRBV5-1 to TRBJ2-3; possibly TRBD1 for D (5 bases). Trimming took off 7 bases at V and 4 bases at J, with 13 bases between the two ends. The V gene's germline CDR1 is SGHRS and CDR2 YFSETQ. CDR3 length equals 13 residues.

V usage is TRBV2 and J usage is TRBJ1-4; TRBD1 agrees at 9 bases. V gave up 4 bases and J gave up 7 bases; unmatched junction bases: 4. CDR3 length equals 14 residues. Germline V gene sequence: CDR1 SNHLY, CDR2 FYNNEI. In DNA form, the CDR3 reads TGTGCCAGCAGTGCTGACAGGGGGGTTGAAAAACTGTTTTTT. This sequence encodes CASSADRGVEKLFF.

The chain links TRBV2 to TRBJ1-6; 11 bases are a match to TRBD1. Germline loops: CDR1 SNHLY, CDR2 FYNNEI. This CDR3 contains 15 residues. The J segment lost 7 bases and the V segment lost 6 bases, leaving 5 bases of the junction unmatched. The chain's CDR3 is CASREGQGDNSPLHF. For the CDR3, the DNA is TGTGCCAGCAGGGAGGGACAGGGGGACAATTCACCCCTCCACTTT.

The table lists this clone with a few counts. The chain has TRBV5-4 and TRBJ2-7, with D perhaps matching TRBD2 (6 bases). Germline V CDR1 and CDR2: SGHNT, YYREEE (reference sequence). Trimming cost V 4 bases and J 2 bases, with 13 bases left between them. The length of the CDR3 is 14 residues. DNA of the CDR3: TGTGCCAGCAGCCCCGTGGGAGGAGCCTACGAGCAGTACTTC. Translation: CASSPVGGAYEQYF.

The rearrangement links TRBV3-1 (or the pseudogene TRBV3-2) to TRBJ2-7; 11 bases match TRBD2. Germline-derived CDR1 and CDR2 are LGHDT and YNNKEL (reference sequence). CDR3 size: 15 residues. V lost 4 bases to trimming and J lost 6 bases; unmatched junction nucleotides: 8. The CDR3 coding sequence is TGTGCCAGCAGCCTCTTCGGGACTAGCGGCGGCGAGCAGTACTTC. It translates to CASSLFGTSGGEQYF.

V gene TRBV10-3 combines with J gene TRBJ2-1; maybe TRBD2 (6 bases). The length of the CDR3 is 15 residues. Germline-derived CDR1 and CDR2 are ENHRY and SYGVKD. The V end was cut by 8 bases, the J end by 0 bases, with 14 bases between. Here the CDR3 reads CAIGAGQSSYNEQFF. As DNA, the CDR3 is TGTGCCATCGGCGCGGGGCAAAGCTCCTACAATGAGCAGTTCTTC.

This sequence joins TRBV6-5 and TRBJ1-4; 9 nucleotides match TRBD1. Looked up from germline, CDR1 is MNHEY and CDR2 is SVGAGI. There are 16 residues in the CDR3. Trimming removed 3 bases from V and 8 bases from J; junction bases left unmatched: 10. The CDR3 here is CASSYSTGTGREKLFF. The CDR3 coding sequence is TGTGCCAGCAGTTATTCCACAGGGACAGGGAGGGAAAAACTGTTTTTT.

CDR3 sequence reads: CASSLGGTDESSYEQYF. The CDR3 DNA reads TGCGCCAGCAGCTTGGGGGGGACAGACGAGAGCTCCTACGAGCAGTACTTC. V gene TRBV5-1 combines with J gene TRBJ2-7, with 7 nucleotides matching TRBD1. Germline V gene data show CDR1 as SGHRS and CDR2 as YFSETQ. The CDR3 runs 17 residues. J lost 0 bases, V lost 0 bases, and 9 bases had no gene match.

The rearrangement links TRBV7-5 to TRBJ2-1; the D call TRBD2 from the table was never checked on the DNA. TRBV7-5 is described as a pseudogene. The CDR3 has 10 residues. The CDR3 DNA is TGTGCCAGAAGCTGTTTAGAGCAGTTCTTC. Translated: CARSCLEQFF.

The CDR3 nucleotides read TGTGCCATCAGTGACCGAGCAGCGGGGGGGCTTTCCGGGGAGCTGTTTTTT. This gives the protein CAISDRAAGGLSGELFF. The chain recombines TRBV10-3 with TRBJ2-2, with 10 positions matching TRBD2. The length of the CDR3 is 17 residues. The V segment lost 3 bases and the J segment 6 bases; nucleotides outside the gene matches: 10. Per the germline V gene, CDR1 is ENHRY and CDR2 is SYGVKD.

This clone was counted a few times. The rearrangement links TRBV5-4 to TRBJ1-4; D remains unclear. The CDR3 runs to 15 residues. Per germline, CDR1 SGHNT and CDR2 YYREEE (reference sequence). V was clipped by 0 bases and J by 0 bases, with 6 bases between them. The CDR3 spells CASSLGGTTNEKLFF. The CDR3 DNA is TGTGCCAGCAGCTTGGGCGGTACAACTAATGAAAAACTGTTTTTT.

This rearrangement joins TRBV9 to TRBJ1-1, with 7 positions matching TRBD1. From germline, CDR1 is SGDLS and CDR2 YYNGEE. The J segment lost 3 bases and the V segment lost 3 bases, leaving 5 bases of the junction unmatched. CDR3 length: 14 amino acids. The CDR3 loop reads CASSEQGTHTEAFF. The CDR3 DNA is TGTGCCAGCAGCGAACAGGGGACCCACACTGAAGCTTTCTTT.